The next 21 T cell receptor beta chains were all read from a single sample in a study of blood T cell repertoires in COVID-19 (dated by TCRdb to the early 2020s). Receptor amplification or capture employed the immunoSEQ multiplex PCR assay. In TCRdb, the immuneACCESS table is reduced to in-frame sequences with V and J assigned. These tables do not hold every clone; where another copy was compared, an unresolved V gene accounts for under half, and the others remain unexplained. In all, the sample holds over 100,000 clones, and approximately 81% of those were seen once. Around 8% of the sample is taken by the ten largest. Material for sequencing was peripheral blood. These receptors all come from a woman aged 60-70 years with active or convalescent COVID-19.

The CDR3 here is CASSPDRGKTDTQYF. Here the CDR3 DNA reads TGTGCCAGCAGCCCCGACAGGGGAAAGACAGATACGCAGTATTTT. The chain joins TRBV2 to TRBJ2-3, with 8 bases fitting TRBD1. Looked up from germline, CDR1 is SNHLY and CDR2 is FYNNEI. V gave up 6 bases and J gave up 3 bases; unmatched junction bases: 8. The CDR3 is made up of 15 amino acids.

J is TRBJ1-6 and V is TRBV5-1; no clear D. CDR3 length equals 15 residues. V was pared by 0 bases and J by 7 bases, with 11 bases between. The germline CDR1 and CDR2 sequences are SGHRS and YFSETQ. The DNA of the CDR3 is TGCGCCAGCAGCTTGGAATGGCAACTAAATTCACCCCTCCACTTT. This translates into CASSLEWQLNSPLHF.

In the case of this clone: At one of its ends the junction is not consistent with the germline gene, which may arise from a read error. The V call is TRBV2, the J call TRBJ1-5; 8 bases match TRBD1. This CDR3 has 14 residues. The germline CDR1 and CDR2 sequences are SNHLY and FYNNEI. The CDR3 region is CASSEAGGNQPQHF. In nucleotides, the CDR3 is TGTGCCAGCAGCGAAGCAGGGGGCAACCAGCCCCAGCATTTT.

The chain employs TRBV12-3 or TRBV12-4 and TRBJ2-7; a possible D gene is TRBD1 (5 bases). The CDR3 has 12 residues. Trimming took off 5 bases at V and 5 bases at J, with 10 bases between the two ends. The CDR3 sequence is CASSLQGHEQYF. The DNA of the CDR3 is TGTGCCAGCAGTCTTCAGGGCCACGAGCAGTACTTC.

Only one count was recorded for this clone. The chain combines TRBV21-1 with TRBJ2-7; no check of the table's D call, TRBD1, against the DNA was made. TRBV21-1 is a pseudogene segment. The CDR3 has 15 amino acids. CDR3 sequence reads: CASSKVRRTGYEQYF. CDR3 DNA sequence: TGTGCCAGCAGCAAAGTAAGAAGGACAGGGTACGAGCAGTACTTC.

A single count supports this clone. CDR3: CASSVGQGHTNYGYTF. The CDR3 bases are TGTGCCAGCAGTGTAGGACAGGGGCACACTAACTATGGCTACACCTTC. The rearrangement uses TRBV6-1 and TRBJ1-2; 9 positions agree with TRBD1. CDR3 length: 16 residues. The trim removed 4 bases at V and 0 bases at J, leaving 6 bases unmatched. Per germline, CDR1 MNHNS and CDR2 SASEGT.

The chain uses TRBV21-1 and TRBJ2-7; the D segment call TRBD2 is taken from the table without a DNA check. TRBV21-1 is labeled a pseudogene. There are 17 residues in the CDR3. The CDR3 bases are TGTGCCAGCAGCAAAGGGCGAGCTAGCGGGAGTAAAAACGAGCAGTACTTC. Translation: CASSKGRASGSKNEQYF.

The CDR3 here is CASSNPGLAGRTDTQYF. The CDR3 bases are TGTGCCAGCAGCAATCCGGGACTAGCGGGTCGAACAGATACGCAGTATTTT. The V gene is TRBV6-2 or TRBV6-3, the J gene TRBJ2-3, with TRBD2 identical over 12 bases. There are 17 residues in the CDR3. The germline V gene encodes CDR1 MNHEY and CDR2 SVGEGT. The V segment lost 6 bases and the J segment 3 bases; nucleotides outside the gene matches: 10.

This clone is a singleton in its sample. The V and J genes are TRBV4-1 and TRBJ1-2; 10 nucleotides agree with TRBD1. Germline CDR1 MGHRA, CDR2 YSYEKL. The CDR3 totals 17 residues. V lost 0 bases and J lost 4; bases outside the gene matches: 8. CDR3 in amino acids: CASSQDLGTGVSYGYTF. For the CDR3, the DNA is TGCGCCAGCAGCCAAGATTTGGGGACAGGGGTCTCCTATGGCTACACCTTC.

CDR3 nucleotides: TGCGCCAGCAGCTTACCGGGACAGTTGAACACTGAAGCTTTCTTT. Amino acids: CASSLPGQLNTEAFF. The rearrangement links TRBV5-1 to TRBJ1-1; 7 bases align to TRBD1. Per germline, CDR1 SGHRS and CDR2 YFSETQ. Trimming cost V 2 bases and J 0 bases; bases outside gene matches: 4. CDR3 length: 15 amino acids. The full variable domain, in which reference TRBV5-1 and TRBJ1-1 provide the parts outside the CDR3, is KAGVTQTPRYLIKTRGQQVTLSCSPISGHRSVSWYQQTPGQGLQFLFEYFSETQRNKGNFPGRFSGRQFSNSRSEMNVSTLELGDSALYLCASSLPGQLNTEAFFGQGTRLTVV.

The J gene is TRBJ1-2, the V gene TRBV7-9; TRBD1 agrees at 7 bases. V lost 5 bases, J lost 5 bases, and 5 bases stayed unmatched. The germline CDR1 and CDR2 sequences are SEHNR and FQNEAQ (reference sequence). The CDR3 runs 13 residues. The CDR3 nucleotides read TGTGCCAGCAGCCTACAGGGGCCTTATGGCTACACCTTC. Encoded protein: CASSLQGPYGYTF.

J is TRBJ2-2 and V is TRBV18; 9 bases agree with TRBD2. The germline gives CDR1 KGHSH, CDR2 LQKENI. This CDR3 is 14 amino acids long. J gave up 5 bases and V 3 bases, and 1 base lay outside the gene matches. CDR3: CASSPGLATGELFF. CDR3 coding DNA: TGTGCCAGCTCACCGGGACTAGCTACCGGGGAGCTGTTTTTT.

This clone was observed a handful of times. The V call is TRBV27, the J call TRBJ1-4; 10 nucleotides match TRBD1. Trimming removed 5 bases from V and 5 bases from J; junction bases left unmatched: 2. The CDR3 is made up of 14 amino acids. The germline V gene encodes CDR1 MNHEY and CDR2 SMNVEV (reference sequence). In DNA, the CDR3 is TGTGCCAGCAGTCAGGACAGGGGGAATGAAAAACTGTTTTTT. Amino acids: CASSQDRGNEKLFF. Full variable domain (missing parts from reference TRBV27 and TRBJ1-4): EAQVTQNPRYLITVTGKKLTVTCSQNMNHEYMSWYRQDPGLGLRQIYYSMNVEVTDKGDVPEGYKVSRKEKRNFPLILESPSPNQTSLYFCASSQDRGNEKLFFGSGTQLSVL.

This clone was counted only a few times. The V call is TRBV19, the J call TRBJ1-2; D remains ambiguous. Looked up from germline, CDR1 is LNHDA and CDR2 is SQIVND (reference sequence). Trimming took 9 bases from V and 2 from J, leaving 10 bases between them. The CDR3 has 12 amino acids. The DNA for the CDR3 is TGTGCCAGCGAGAGGGAGAACTATGGCTACACCTTC. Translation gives CASERENYGYTF. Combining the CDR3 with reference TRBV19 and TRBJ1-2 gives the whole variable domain DGGITQSPKYLFRKEGQNVTLSCEQNLNHDAMYWYRQDPGQGLRLIYYSQIVNDFQKGDIAEGYSVSREKKESFPLTVTSAQKNPTAFYLCASERENYGYTFGSGTRLTVV.

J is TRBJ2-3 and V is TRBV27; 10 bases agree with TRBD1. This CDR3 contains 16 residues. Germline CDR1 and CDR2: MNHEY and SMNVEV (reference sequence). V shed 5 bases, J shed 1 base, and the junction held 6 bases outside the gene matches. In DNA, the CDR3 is TGTGCCAGCAGTCTGACCGGGACAGGGGGCACAGATACGCAGTATTTT. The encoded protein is CASSLTGTGGTDTQYF.

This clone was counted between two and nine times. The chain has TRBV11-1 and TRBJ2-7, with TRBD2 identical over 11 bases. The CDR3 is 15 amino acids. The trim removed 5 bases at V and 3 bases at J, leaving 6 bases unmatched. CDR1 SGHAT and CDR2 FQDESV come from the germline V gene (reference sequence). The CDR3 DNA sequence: TGTGCCAGCAGCCGCGCGACTAGCGGGATCTACGAGCAGTACTTC. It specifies CASSRATSGIYEQYF.

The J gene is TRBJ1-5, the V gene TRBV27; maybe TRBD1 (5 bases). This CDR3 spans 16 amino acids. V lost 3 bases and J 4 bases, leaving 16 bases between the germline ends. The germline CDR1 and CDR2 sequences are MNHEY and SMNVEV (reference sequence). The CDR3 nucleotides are TGTGCCAGCAGTTTGTCCCCCTCAGGGAAAAATCAGCCCCAGCATTTT. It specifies CASSLSPSGKNQPQHF.

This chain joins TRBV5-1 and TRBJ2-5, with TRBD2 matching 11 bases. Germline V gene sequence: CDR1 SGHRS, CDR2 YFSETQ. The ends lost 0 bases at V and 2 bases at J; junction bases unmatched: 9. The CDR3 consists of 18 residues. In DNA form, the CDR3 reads TGCGCCAGCAGCTTGGTCGCTAGCGGGGGGTCCGGACAAGAGACCCAGTACTTC. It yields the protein CASSLVASGGSGQETQYF.

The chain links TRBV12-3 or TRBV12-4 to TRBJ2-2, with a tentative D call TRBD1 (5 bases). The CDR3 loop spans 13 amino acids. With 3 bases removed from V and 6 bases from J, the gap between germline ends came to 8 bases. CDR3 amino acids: CASSFGASGELFF. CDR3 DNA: TGTGCCAGCAGTTTTGGGGCCTCCGGGGAGCTGTTTTTT.

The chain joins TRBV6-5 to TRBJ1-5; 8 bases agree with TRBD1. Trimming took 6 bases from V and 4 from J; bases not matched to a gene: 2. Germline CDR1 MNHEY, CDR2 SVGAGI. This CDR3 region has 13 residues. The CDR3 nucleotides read TGTGCCAGCAGAAGACAGGGGAATCAGCCCCAGCATTTT. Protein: CASRRQGNQPQHF.

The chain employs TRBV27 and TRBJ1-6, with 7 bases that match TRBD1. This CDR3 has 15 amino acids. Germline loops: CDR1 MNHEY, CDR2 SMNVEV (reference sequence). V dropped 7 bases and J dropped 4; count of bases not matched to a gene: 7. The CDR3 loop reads CASMRGQAYNSPLHF. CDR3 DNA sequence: TGTGCCAGCATGAGAGGACAGGCTTATAATTCACCCCTCCACTTT.